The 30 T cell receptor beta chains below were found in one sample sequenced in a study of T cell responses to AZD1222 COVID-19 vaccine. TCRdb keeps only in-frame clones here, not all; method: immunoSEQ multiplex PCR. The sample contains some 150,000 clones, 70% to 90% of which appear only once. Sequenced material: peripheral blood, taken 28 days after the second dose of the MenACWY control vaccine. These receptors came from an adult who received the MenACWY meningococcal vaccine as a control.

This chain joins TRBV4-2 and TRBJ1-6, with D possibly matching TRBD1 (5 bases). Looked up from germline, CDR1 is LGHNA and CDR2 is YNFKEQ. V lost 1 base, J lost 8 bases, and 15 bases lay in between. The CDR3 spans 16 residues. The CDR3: CASSQGDGWGDSPLHF. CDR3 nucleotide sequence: TGTGCCAGCAGCCAAGGGGACGGTTGGGGGGATTCACCCCTCCACTTT.

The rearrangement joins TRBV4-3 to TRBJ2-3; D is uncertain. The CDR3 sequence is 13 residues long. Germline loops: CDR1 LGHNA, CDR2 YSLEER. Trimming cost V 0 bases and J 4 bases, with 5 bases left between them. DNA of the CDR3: TGCGCCAGCAGCCAAGATAGGTCAGATACGCAGTATTTT. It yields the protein CASSQDRSDTQYF.

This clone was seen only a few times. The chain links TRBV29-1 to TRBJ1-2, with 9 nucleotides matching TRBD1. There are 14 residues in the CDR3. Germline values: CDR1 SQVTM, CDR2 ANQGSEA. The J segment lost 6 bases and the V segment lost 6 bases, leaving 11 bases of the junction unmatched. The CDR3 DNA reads TGCAGCGTCGCCGGGACAGGGATCTCGGATGGCTACACCTTC. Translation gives CSVAGTGISDGYTF.

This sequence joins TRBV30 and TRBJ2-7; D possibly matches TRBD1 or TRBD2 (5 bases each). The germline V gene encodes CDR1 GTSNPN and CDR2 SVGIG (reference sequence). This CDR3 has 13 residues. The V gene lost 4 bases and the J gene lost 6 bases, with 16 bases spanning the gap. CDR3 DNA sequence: TGTGCCTGGAACCTGGGGGAAGCCGTCGAGCAGTACTTC. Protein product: CAWNLGEAVEQYF.

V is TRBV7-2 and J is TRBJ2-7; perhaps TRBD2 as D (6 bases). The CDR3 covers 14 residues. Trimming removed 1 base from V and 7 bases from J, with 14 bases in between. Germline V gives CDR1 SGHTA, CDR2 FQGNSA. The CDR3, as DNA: TGTGCCAGCAGCTTAGAGCGTTCGGCGGGGGAGCAGTACTTC. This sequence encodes CASSLERSAGEQYF.

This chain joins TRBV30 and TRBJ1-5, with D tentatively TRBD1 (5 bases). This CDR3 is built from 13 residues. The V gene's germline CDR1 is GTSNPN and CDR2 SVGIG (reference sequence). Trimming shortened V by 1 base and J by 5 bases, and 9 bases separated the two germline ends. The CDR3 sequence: CAWSGQPYQPQHF. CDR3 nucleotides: TGTGCCTGGAGTGGACAGCCCTATCAGCCCCAGCATTTT.

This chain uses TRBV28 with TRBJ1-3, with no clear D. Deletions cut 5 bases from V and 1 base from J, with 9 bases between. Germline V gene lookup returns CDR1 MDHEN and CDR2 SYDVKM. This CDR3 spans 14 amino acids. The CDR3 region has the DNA TGTGCCAGCAGTGCCAGTCTTTCTGGAAACACCATATATTTT. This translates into CASSASLSGNTIYF.

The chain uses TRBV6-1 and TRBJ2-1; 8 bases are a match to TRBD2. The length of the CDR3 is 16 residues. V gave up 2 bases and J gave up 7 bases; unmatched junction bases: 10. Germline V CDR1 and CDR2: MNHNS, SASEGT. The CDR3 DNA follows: TGTGCCAGCAGTGAAAGAGGTGTGGGACTAGTGAATGAGCAGTTCTTC. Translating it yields CASSERGVGLVNEQFF.

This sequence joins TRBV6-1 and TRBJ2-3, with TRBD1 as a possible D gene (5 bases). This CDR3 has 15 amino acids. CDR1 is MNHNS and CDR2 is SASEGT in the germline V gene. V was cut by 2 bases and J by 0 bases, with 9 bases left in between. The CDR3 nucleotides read TGTGCCAGCAGTGAATCTGCAGGGAGCACAGATACGCAGTATTTT. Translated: CASSESAGSTDTQYF.

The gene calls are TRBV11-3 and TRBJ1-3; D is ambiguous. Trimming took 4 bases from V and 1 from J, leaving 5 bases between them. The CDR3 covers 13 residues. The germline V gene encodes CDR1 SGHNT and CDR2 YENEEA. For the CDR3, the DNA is TGTGCCAGCAGCTCCCTGTCTGGAAACACCATATATTTT. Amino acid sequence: CASSSLSGNTIYF.

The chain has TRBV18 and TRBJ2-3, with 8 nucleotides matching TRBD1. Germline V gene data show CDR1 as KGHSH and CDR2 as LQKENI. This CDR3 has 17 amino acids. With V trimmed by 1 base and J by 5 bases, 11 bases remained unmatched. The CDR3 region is CASSPRPSGGSEDTQYF. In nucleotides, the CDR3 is TGTGCCAGCTCACCACGCCCCTCAGGGGGCTCCGAAGATACGCAGTATTTT.

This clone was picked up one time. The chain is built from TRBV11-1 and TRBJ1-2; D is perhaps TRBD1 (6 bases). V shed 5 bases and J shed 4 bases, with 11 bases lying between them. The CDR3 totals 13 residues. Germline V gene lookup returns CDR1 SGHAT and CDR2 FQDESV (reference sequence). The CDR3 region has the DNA TGTGCCAGCAGCCCGGACAGCACCTATGGCTACACCTTC. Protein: CASSPDSTYGYTF.

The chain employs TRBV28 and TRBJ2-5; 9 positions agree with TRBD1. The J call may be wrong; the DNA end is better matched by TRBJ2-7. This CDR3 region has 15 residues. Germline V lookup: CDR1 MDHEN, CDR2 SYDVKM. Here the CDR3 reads CASSLPGTGTYEQYF. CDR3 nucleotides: TGTGCCAGCAGTCTTCCCGGGACAGGGACCTACGAGCAGTACTTC.

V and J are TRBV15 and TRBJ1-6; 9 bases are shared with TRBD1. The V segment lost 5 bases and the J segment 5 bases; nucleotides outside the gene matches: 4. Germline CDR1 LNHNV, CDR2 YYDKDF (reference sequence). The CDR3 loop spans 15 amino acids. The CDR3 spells CATSGRTGDNSPLHF. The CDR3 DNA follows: TGTGCCACCAGCGGTAGGACAGGGGATAATTCACCCCTCCACTTT. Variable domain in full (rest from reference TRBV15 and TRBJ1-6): DAMVIQNPRYQVTQFGKPVTLSCSQTLNHNVMYWYQQKSSQAPKLLFHYYDKDFNNEADTPDNFQSRRPNTSFCFLDIRSPGLGDTAMYLCATSGRTGDNSPLHFGNGTRLTVT.

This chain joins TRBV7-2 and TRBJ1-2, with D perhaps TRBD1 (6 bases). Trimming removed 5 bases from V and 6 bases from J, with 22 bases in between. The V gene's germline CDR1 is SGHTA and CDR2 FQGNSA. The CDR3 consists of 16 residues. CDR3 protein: CASSATGTRPYDGYTF. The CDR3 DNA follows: TGTGCCAGCAGCGCAACCGGGACAAGGCCCTACGATGGCTACACCTTC.

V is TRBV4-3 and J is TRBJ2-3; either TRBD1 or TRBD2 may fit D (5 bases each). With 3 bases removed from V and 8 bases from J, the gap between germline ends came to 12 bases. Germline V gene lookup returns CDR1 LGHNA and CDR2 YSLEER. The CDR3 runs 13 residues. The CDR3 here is CASSQLERGTQYF. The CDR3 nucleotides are TGCGCCAGCAGCCAGCTTGAGAGGGGTACGCAGTATTTT.

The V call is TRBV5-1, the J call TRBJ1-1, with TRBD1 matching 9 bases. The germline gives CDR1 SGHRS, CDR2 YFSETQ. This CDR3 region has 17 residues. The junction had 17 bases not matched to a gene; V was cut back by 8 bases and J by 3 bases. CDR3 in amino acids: CASSTGTGFRGDTEAFF. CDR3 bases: TGCGCCAGTAGCACCGGGACAGGGTTTCGTGGGGACACTGAAGCTTTCTTT.

The CDR3 protein is CASSSKGHGGLNNEQFF. CDR3 sequence (DNA): TGTGCCAGCAGCTCCAAGGGGCACGGGGGACTTAACAATGAGCAGTTCTTC. The rearrangement joins TRBV5-8 to TRBJ2-1; possible D gene TRBD2, 6 bases. CDR1 is SGHTS, CDR2 YDEGEE, per germline. CDR3 size: 17 residues. V was cut by 3 bases and J by 5 bases, with 21 bases left in between.

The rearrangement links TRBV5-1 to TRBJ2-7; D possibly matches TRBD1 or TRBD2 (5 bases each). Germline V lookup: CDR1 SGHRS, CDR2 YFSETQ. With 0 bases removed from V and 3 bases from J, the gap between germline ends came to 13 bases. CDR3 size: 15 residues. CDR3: CASSLAPGPSYEQYF. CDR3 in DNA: TGCGCCAGCAGCTTGGCCCCGGGGCCCAGCTACGAGCAGTACTTC.

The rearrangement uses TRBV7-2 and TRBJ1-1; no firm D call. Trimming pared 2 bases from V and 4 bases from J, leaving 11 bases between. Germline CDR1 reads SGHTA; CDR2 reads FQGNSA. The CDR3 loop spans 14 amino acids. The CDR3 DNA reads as TGTGCCAGCAGCTTAATGTTGGGTGTCACTGAAGCTTTCTTT. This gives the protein CASSLMLGVTEAFF.

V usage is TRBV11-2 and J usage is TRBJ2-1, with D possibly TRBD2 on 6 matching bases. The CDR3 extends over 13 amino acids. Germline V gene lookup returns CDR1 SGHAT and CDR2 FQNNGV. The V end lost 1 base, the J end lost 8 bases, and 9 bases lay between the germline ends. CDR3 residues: CASSLGRLDEQFF. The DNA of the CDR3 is TGTGCCAGCAGCTTAGGGCGACTAGATGAGCAGTTCTTC.

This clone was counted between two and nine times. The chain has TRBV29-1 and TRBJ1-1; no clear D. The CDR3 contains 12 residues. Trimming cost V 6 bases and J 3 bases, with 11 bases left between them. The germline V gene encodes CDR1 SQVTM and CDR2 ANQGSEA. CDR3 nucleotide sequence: TGCAGCGTACTCACGAGTTACACTGAAGCTTTCTTT. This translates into CSVLTSYTEAFF. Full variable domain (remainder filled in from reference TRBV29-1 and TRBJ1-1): SAVISQKPSRDICQRGTSLTIQCQVDSQVTMMFWYRQQPGQSLTLIATANQGSEATYESGFVIDKFPISRPNLTFSTLTVSNMSPEDSSIYLCSVLTSYTEAFFGQGTRLTVV.

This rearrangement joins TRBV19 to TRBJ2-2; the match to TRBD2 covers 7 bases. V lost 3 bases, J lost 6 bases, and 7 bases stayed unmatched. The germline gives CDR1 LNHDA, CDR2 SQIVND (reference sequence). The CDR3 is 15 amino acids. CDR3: CASSIGGSFPGELFF. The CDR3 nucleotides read TGTGCCAGTAGTATCGGCGGGAGTTTCCCCGGGGAGCTGTTTTTT.

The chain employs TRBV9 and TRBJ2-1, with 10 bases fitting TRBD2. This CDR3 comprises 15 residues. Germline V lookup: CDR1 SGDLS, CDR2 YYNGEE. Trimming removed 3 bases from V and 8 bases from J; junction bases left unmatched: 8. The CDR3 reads CASSAERGGRDEQFF. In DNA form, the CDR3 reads TGTGCCAGCAGCGCCGAGCGGGGGGGCCGGGATGAGCAGTTCTTC. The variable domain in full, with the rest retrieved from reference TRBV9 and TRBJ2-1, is DSGVTQTPKHLITATGQRVTLRCSPRSGDLSVYWYQQSLDQGLQFLIQYYNGEERAKGNILERFSAQQFPDLHSELNLSSLELGDSALYFCASSAERGGRDEQFFGPGTRLTVL.

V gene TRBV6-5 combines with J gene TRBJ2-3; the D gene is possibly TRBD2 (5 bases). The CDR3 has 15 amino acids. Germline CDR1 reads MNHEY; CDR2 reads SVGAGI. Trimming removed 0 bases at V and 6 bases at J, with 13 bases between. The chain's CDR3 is CASSYSGTSGDTQYF. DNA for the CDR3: TGTGCCAGCAGTTACTCGGGAACCTCGGGGGATACGCAGTATTTT.

CDR3 in amino acids: CASSRGTGGTEAFF. The CDR3 region has the DNA TGTGCCAGCAGCCGGGGTACAGGGGGAACTGAAGCTTTCTTT. V gene TRBV4-2 combines with J gene TRBJ1-1, with TRBD1 matching 8 bases. This CDR3 contains 14 residues. V was clipped by 4 bases and J by 5 bases; unmatched bases: 6. In germline, CDR1 is LGHNA, CDR2 YNFKEQ.

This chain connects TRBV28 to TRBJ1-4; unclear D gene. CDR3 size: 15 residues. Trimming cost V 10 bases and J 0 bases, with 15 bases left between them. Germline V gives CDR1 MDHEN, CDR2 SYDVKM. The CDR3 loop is CATGSFGATNEKLFF. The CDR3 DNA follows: TGTGCCACCGGGTCCTTTGGCGCAACTAATGAAAAACTGTTTTTT. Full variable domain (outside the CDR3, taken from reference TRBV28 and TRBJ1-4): DVKVTQSSRYLVKRTGEKVFLECVQDMDHENMFWYRQDPGLGLRLIYFSYDVKMKEKGDIPEGYSVSREKKERFSLILESASTNQTSMYLCATGSFGATNEKLFFGSGTQLSVL.

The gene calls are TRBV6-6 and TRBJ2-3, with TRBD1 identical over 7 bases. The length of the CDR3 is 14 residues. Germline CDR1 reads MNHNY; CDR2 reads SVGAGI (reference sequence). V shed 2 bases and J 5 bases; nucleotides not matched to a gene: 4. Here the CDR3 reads CASSYRGPLDTQYF. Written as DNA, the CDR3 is TGTGCCAGCAGTTACAGGGGGCCCCTAGATACGCAGTATTTT.

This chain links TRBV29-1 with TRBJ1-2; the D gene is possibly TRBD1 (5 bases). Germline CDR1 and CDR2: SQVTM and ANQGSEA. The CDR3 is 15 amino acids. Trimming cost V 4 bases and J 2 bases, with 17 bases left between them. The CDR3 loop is CSVGAGWGMNYGYTF. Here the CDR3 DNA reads TGCAGCGTTGGGGCAGGGTGGGGGATGAACTATGGCTACACCTTC.

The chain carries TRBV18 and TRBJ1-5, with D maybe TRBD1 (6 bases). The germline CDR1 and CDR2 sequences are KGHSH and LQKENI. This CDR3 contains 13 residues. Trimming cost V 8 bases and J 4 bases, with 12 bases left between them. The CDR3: CASREGGNQPQHF. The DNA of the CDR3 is TGTGCCAGCCGGGAAGGGGGTAATCAGCCCCAGCATTTT.